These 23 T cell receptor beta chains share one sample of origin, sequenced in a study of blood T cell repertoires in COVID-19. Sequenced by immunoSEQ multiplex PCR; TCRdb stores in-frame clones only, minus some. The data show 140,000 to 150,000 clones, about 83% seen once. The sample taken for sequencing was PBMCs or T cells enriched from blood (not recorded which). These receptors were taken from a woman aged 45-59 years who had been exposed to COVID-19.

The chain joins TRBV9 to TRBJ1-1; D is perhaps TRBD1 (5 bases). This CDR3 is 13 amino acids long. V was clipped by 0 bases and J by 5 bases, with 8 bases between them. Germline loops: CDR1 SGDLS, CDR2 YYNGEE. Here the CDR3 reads CASSVEQVTEAFF. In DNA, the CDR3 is TGTGCCAGCAGCGTAGAACAGGTGACTGAAGCTTTCTTT. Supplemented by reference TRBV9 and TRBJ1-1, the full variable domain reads DSGVTQTPKHLITATGQRVTLRCSPRSGDLSVYWYQQSLDQGLQFLIQYYNGEERAKGNILERFSAQQFPDLHSELNLSSLELGDSALYFCASSVEQVTEAFFGQGTRLTVV.

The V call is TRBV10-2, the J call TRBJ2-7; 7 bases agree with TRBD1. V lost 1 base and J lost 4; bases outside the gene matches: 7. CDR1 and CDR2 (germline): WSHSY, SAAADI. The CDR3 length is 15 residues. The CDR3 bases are TGCGCCAGCAGTGAGTATAGGGACAGCCCTTACGAGCAGTACTTC. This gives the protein CASSEYRDSPYEQYF.

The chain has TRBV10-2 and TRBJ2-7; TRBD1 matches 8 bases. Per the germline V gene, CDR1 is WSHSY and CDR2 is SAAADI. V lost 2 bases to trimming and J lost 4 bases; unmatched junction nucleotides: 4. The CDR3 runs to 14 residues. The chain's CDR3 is CASSERTGRYEQYF. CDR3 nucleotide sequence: TGCGCCAGCAGTGAGCGGACAGGGCGGTACGAGCAGTACTTC.

The CDR3 DNA reads as TGTGCCAGCAGCTCAGTTGGGGAAGGACACCTGAACTCTGGAAACACCATATATTTT. Translated: CASSSVGEGHLNSGNTIYF. The genes are TRBV7-9 and TRBJ1-3, with a tentative D call TRBD1 (5 bases). This CDR3 is built from 19 residues. V was shortened by 4 bases and J by 0 bases, with 22 bases between the two germline ends. The germline CDR1 and CDR2 sequences are SEHNR and FQNEAQ (reference sequence).

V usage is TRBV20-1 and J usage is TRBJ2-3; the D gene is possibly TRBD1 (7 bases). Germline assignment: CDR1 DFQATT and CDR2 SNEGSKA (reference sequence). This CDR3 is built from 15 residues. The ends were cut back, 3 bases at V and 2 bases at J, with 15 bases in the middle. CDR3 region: CSASRVRGDTDTQYF. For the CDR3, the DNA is TGCAGTGCTAGTCGGGTCAGGGGGGACACAGATACGCAGTATTTT.

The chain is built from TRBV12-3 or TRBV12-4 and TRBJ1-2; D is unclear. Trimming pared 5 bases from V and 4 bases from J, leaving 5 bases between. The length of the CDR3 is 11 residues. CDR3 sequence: CASSAGYGYTF. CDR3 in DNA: TGTGCCAGCAGTGCCGGCTATGGCTACACCTTC.

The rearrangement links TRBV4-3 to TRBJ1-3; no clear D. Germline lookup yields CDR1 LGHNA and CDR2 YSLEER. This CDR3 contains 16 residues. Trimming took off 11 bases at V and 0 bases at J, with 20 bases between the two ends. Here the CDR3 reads CAEVNLAHFSGNTIYF. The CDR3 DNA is TGCGCCGAGGTCAACTTGGCACACTTCTCTGGAAACACCATATATTTT.

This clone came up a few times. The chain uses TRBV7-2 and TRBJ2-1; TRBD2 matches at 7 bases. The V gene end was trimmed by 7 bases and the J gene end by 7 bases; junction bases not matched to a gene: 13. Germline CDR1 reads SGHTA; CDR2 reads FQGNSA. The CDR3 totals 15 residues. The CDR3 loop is CASTSGGGPKNEQFF. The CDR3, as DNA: TGTGCCAGCACCTCGGGGGGAGGGCCGAAGAATGAGCAGTTCTTC.

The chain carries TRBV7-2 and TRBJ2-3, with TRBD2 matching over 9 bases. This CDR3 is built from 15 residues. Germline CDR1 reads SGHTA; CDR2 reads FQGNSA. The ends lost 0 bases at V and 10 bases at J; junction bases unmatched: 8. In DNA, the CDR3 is TGTGCCAGCAGCTTAGCTGGGCGGGAGGGCCGTCCGCAGTATTTT. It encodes CASSLAGREGRPQYF.

In DNA form, the CDR3 reads TGTGCCAGCAGTTTCGGAGGAGGTGGCTACACCTTC. Amino acid sequence: CASSFGGGGYTF. The V call is TRBV27, the J call TRBJ1-2; D remains ambiguous. With 3 bases removed from V and 7 bases from J, the gap between germline ends came to 9 bases. There are 12 residues in the CDR3. Germline-derived CDR1 and CDR2 are MNHEY and SMNVEV (reference sequence).

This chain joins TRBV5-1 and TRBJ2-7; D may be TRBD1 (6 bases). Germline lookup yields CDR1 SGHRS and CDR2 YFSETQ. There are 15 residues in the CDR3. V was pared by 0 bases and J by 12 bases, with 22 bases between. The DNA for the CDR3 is TGCGCCAGCAGCTTGGCCGACAGGATGTTTAGAGCCACGTACTTC. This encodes CASSLADRMFRATYF.

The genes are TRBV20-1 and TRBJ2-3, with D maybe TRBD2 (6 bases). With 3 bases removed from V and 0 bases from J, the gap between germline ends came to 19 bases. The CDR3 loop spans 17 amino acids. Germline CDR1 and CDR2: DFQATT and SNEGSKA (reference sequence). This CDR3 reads CSASDYPMGLSTDTQYF. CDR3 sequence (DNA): TGCAGTGCTAGTGATTATCCCATGGGACTTAGCACAGATACGCAGTATTTT.

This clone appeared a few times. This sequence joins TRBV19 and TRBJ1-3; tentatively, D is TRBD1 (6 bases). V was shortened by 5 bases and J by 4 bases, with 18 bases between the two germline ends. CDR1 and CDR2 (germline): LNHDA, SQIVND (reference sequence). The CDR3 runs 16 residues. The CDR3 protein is CASSRGGLTVGNTIYF. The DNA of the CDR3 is TGTGCCAGTAGTCGCGGGGGGCTGACAGTCGGAAACACCATATATTTT.

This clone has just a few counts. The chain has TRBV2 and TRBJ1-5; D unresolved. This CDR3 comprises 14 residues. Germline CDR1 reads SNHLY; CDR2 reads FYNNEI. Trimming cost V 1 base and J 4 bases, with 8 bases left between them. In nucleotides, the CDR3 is TGTGCCAGCAGTGAAGGGTCAGGTAATCAGCCCCAGCATTTT. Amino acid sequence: CASSEGSGNQPQHF.

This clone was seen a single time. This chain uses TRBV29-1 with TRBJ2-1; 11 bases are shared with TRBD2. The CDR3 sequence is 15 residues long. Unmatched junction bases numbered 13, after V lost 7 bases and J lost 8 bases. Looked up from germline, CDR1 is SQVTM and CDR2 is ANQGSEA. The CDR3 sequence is CSGTSGSIRGHEQFF. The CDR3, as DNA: TGCAGCGGTACTAGCGGGAGTATCCGGGGCCATGAGCAGTTCTTC.

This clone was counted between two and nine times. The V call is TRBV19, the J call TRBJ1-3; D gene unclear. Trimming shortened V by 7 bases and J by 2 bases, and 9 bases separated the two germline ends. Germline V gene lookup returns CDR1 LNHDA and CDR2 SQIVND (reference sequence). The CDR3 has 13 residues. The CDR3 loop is CASKVAAGNTIYF. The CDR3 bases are TGTGCCAGTAAGGTAGCAGCTGGAAACACCATATATTTT.

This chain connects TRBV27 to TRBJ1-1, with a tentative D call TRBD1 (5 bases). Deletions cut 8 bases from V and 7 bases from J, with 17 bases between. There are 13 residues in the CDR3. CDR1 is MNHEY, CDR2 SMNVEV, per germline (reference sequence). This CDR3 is CASGAAPAGEAFF. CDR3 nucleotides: TGTGCCAGCGGGGCGGCCCCGGCAGGTGAAGCTTTCTTT.

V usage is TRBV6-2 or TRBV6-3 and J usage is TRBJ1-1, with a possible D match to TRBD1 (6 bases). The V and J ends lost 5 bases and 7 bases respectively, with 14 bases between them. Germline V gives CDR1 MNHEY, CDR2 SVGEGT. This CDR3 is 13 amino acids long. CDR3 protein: CASSLGRGYEAFF. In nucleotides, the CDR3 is TGTGCCAGCAGTCTGGGCAGGGGTTATGAAGCTTTCTTT.

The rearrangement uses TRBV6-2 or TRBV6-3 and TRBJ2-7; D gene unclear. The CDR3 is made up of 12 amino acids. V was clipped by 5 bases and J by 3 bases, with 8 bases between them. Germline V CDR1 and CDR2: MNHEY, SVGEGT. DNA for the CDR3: TGTGCCAGCAGTCGACGAGGCTACGAGCAGTACTTC. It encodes CASSRRGYEQYF.

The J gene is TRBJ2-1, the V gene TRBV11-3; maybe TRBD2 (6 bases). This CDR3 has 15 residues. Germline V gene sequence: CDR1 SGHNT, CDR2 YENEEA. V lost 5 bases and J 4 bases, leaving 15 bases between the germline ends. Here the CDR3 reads CASSPNRRAYNEQFF. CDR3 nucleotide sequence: TGTGCCAGCAGCCCTAACAGGAGGGCTTACAATGAGCAGTTCTTC.

The CDR3 protein is CASSWVTGAGNTIYF. CDR3 bases: TGTGCCAGCAGCTGGGTGACAGGAGCTGGAAACACCATATATTTT. The V and J genes are TRBV5-6 and TRBJ1-3; D may be TRBD1 (6 bases). The length of the CDR3 is 15 residues. Deletions cut 3 bases from V and 2 bases from J, with 12 bases between. Looked up from germline, CDR1 is SGHDT and CDR2 is YYEEEE.

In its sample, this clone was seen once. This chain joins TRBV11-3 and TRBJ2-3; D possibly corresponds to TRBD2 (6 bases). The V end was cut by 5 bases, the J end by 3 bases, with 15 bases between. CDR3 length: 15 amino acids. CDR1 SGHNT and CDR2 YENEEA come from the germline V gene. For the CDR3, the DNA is TGTGCCAGCAGCCTAGGGACTGGCGGGACAGATACGCAGTATTTT. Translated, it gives CASSLGTGGTDTQYF.

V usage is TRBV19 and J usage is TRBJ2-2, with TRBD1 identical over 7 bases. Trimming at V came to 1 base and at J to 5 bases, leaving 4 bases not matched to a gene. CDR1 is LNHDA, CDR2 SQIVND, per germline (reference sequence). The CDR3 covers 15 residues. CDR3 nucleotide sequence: TGTGCCAGTAGTATAGGGGGACAGAGAACCGGGGAGCTGTTTTTT. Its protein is CASSIGGQRTGELFF.